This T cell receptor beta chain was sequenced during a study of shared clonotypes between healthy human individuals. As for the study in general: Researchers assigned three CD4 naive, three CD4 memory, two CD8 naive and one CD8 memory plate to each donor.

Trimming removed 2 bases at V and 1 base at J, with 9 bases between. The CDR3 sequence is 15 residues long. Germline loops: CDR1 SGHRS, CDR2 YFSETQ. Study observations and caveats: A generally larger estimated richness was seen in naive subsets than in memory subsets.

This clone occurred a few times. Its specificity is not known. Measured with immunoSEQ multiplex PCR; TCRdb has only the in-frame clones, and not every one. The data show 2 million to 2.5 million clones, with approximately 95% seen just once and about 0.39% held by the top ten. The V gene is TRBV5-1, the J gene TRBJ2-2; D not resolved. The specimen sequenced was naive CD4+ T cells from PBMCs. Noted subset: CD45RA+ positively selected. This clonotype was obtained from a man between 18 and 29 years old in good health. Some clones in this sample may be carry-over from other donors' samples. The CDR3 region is CASSFRQENTGELFF. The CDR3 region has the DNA TGCGCCAGCAGCTTCAGGCAGGAGAACACCGGGGAGCTGTTTTTT.